The clone carrying this TCR beta chain was seen a few times. No antigen is known for it. Following RNA extraction, reverse transcription yielded cDNA that acted as the sequencing template. Repertoires were generated with immunoSEQ multiplex PCR, while TCRdb's copy carries only in-frame clones and drops some. In the table there are roughly 210,000 clones, roughly 44% of which are singletons. Documented treatment: oral pan-JAK inhibitor, 5-10 mg twice daily. Germline-derived CDR1 and CDR2 are KGHSH and LQKENI. Trimming removed 3 bases from V and 4 bases from J; junction bases left unmatched: 10. This CDR3 spans 16 amino acids. These data originate in a study of CD8+ T cells in alopecia areata. Findings of the study overall: The study also sequences resident alphabeta T cells of normal skin in scalp samples. Alopecia totalis/universalis scalp especially showed more expanded CD8+ clones than normal scalp.

The sample consisted of CD4+ T cells sorted from blood, taken at roughly week 38, from a patient treated with tofacitinib. The receptor comes from a human donor with alopecia areata. The chain is built from TRBV18 and TRBJ2-5, with 8 positions matching TRBD1. CDR3 coding DNA: TGTGCCAGCTCACCCCAGGGGGCCCTAGGACGAGAGACCCAGTACTTC. The encoded protein is CASSPQGALGRETQYF.